This T cell receptor beta chain was identified during a study of cytomegalovirus exposure and HLA in healthy donors. With 60 Vbeta and 13 Jbeta primers, the PCR was carried out. Measured with immunoSEQ multiplex PCR; TCRdb has only the in-frame clones, and not every one. The sample records some 36,000 clones, over 60% being singletons. Sequencing input: PBMCs. The clonotype comes from a man aged 25-45 years in good health and CMV-seronegative.

The CDR3 DNA reads TGTGCCAGCAGCTCCTCCGGGACAGGTGTCCACGAGCAGTACTTC. Residues: CASSSSGTGVHEQYF. The chain has TRBV7-9 and TRBJ2-7, with TRBD1 matching 8 bases. The CDR3 loop spans 15 amino acids. The V and J ends lost 4 bases and 5 bases, in that order; junction bases with no gene match: 10. Germline CDR1 is SEHNR and CDR2 is FQNEAQ (reference sequence). Supplemented by reference TRBV7-9 and TRBJ2-7, the full variable domain reads DTGVSQNPRHKITKRGQNVTFRCDPISEHNRLYWYRQTLGQGPEFLTYFQNEAQLEKSRLLSDRFSAERPKGSFSTLEIQRTEQGDSAMYLCASSSSGTGVHEQYFGPGTRLTVT.